These 20 T cell receptor beta chains were all obtained from the same sample, sequenced in a study of cytomegalovirus exposure and HLA in healthy donors. Produced via immunoSEQ multiplex PCR; TCRdb's table is partial and in-frame only. The sample carries roughly 62,000 clones, just under 95% recorded once. The specimen sequenced was PBMCs. The receptor source for this set is a man in his late teens or twenties in good health and CMV-seronegative.

This chain uses TRBV30 with TRBJ2-7, with TRBD2 matching 8 bases. This CDR3 comprises 13 residues. V shed 0 bases and J 4 bases; nucleotides not matched to a gene: 2. The germline V gene has CDR1 GTSNPN and CDR2 SVGIG (reference sequence). CDR3 region: CAWSVSGGYEQYF. CDR3 DNA: TGTGCCTGGAGTGTATCGGGGGGGTACGAGCAGTACTTC.

The chain recombines TRBV25-1 with TRBJ1-2, with a possible D match to TRBD1 (6 bases). Per germline, CDR1 MGHDK and CDR2 SYGVNS. The CDR3 has 16 residues. The V gene lost 6 bases and the J gene lost 4 bases, with 21 bases spanning the gap. CDR3 loop: CASRSSNPGHLYGYTF. The CDR3 DNA reads as TGTGCCAGCAGATCTTCAAATCCGGGACACCTCTATGGCTACACCTTC.

The chain is built from TRBV20-1 and TRBJ1-2; the D is unclear. V was cut by 1 base and J by 4 bases, with 4 bases left in between. CDR3 size: 11 residues. The germline gives CDR1 DFQATT, CDR2 SNEGSKA (reference sequence). This CDR3 reads CSARAGYGYTF. The CDR3 DNA reads TGCAGTGCTAGAGCGGGCTATGGCTACACCTTC.

This clone was seen only a few times. V gene TRBV4-1 combines with J gene TRBJ2-5; D call uncertain. This CDR3 contains 14 residues. Germline assignment: CDR1 MGHRA and CDR2 YSYEKL. V lost 2 bases, J lost 2 bases, and 9 bases lay in between. This CDR3 reads CASSQSRHQETQYF. The DNA for the CDR3 is TGCGCCAGCAGCCAATCGCGGCATCAAGAGACCCAGTACTTC.

This clone appeared a single time. The chain uses TRBV6-1 and TRBJ2-5, with 9 bases that match TRBD1. The end of the DNA is better explained by TRBJ2-7, so the J call may be wrong. The CDR3 is 16 residues long. The V gene's germline CDR1 is MNHNS and CDR2 SASEGT. The CDR3 here is CASSEAGQGGKYEQYF. The CDR3 DNA sequence: TGTGCCAGCAGTGAAGCGGGACAGGGAGGGAAATACGAGCAGTACTTC.

This sequence joins TRBV10-3 and TRBJ2-1; 7 nucleotides match TRBD2. CDR1 and CDR2 (germline): ENHRY, SYGVKD. V was clipped by 11 bases and J by 9 bases; unmatched bases: 10. The CDR3 length is 12 residues. The CDR3 is CALRATGGEQFF. The CDR3 nucleotides read TGTGCCCTCCGGGCCACGGGGGGTGAGCAGTTCTTC.

The V and J genes are TRBV19 and TRBJ1-2; maybe TRBD1 (6 bases). This CDR3 contains 11 residues. Trimming removed 9 bases from V and 13 bases from J, with 18 bases in between. Per germline, CDR1 LNHDA and CDR2 SQIVND (reference sequence). CDR3 protein: CASSPGGRATF. The CDR3 nucleotides are TGTGCCAGCTCTCCGGGGGGCCGAGCCACCTTC.

The V call is TRBV19, the J call TRBJ2-1; TRBD2 matches at 8 bases. The length of the CDR3 is 14 residues. The V gene end was trimmed by 4 bases and the J gene end by 3 bases; junction bases not matched to a gene: 2. Germline V gives CDR1 LNHDA, CDR2 SQIVND (reference sequence). CDR3 loop: CASSRLAGYNEQFF. In nucleotides, the CDR3 is TGTGCCAGTAGTAGGCTAGCGGGCTACAATGAGCAGTTCTTC.

This chain links TRBV9 with TRBJ1-4, with no clear D. Germline V gene lookup returns CDR1 SGDLS and CDR2 YYNGEE. This CDR3 is 14 amino acids long. V gave up 0 bases and J gave up 8 bases, with 11 bases separating them. The CDR3 coding sequence is TGTGCCAGCAGCGTAGCCCCGGGGAGGGAAAAACTGTTTTTT. Its translation: CASSVAPGREKLFF.

This chain joins TRBV5-6 and TRBJ1-2; D remains ambiguous. Germline CDR1 SGHDT, CDR2 YYEEEE. Trimming stripped 5 bases from V and 8 bases from J, with 13 bases between. The CDR3 length is 12 residues. CDR3 amino acids: CASSLRSVGYTF. The CDR3 bases are TGTGCCAGCAGTCTGCGGTCCGTCGGCTACACCTTC.

V is TRBV14 and J is TRBJ2-7, with a tentative D call TRBD2 (6 bases). The ends were cut back, 1 base at V and 9 bases at J, with 16 bases in the middle. This CDR3 region has 14 residues. CDR1 SGHDN and CDR2 FVKESK come from the germline V gene. The CDR3, as DNA: TGTGCCAGCAGCCAAGTGGACGGGAGAGGCGTGCAGTACTTC. Residues: CASSQVDGRGVQYF.

The CDR3 is CASSLALGGSNTGELFF. The CDR3 region has the DNA TGTGCCAGCAGCTTAGCGCTCGGCGGATCGAACACCGGGGAGCTGTTTTTT. The chain recombines TRBV7-6 with TRBJ2-2; D ambiguous. Germline V lookup: CDR1 SGHVS, CDR2 FNYEAQ. The CDR3 sequence is 17 residues long. Trimming cost V 0 bases and J 0 bases, with 11 bases left between them. Full variable domain (remainder filled in from reference TRBV7-6 and TRBJ2-2): GAGVSQSPRYKVTKRGQDVALRCDPISGHVSLYWYRQALGQGPEFLTYFNYEAQQDKSGLPNDRFSAERPEGSISTLTIQRTEQRDSAMYRCASSLALGGSNTGELFFGEGSRLTVL.

CDR3 protein: CASSLQGANEQFF. The CDR3 nucleotides are TGTGCCAGTAGTTTACAGGGGGCGAATGAGCAGTTCTTC. The rearrangement uses TRBV19 and TRBJ2-1, with TRBD1 matching over 9 bases. Germline loops: CDR1 LNHDA, CDR2 SQIVND (reference sequence). Unmatched junction bases numbered 3, after V lost 5 bases and J lost 7 bases. This CDR3 is 13 amino acids long.

The chain uses TRBV11-2 and TRBJ2-1, with 7 nucleotides matching TRBD2. Germline CDR1 reads SGHAT; CDR2 reads FQNNGV. V trimming: 3 bases; J trimming: 9 bases; junction bases outside the gene matches: 5. The CDR3 has 13 amino acids. The CDR3 loop is CASSLGRAGEQFF. The CDR3 nucleotides read TGTGCCAGCAGCTTGGGGAGGGCGGGTGAGCAGTTCTTC.

V usage is TRBV27 and J usage is TRBJ2-1, with 10 bases matching TRBD2. Per germline, CDR1 MNHEY and CDR2 SMNVEV (reference sequence). The J segment lost 6 bases and the V segment lost 5 bases, leaving 7 bases of the junction unmatched. The CDR3 length is 15 residues. As DNA, the CDR3 is TGTGCCAGCAGTGCCCCTAGCGGGAGCATCAATGAGCAGTTCTTC. It encodes CASSAPSGSINEQFF.

The chain employs TRBV11-2 and TRBJ2-2; D may be TRBD2 (6 bases). The CDR3 runs 15 residues. The germline gives CDR1 SGHAT, CDR2 FQNNGV. The ends were cut back, 2 bases at V and 5 bases at J, with 12 bases in the middle. The CDR3 DNA follows: TGTGCCAGCAGCTTAAAGGGGAGGTGGACCGGGGAGCTGTTTTTT. As protein: CASSLKGRWTGELFF.

This chain links TRBV13 with TRBJ2-7, with TRBD1 identical over 8 bases. The CDR3 consists of 14 residues. V gave up 4 bases and J gave up 0 bases; unmatched junction bases: 2. Germline V gene sequence: CDR1 PRHDT, CDR2 FYEKMQ (reference sequence). CDR3 sequence: CASSWGQASYEQYF. The CDR3 nucleotides read TGTGCCAGCAGCTGGGGACAGGCCTCCTACGAGCAGTACTTC.

This clone was detected once. The chain employs TRBV27 and TRBJ2-3; D is unclear. The CDR3 is made up of 13 amino acids. The V end lost 3 bases, the J end lost 2 bases, and 6 bases lay between the germline ends. Germline assignment: CDR1 MNHEY and CDR2 SMNVEV (reference sequence). CDR3 residues: CASSFAYTDTQYF. CDR3 in DNA: TGTGCCAGCAGTTTTGCCTACACAGATACGCAGTATTTT.

The chain links TRBV10-3 to TRBJ2-7; unclear D gene. Trimming removed 6 bases from V and 2 bases from J, with 11 bases in between. CDR1 ENHRY and CDR2 SYGVKD come from the germline V gene. The CDR3 sequence is 13 residues long. The CDR3 nucleotides are TGTGCCATCAGCGAGACACGTACCTACGAGCAGTACTTC. Protein: CAISETRTYEQYF.

V and J are TRBV28 and TRBJ1-2; the D gene is possibly TRBD1 (6 bases). V was pared by 2 bases and J by 6 bases, with 10 bases between. The CDR3 has 13 residues. Germline V gene sequence: CDR1 MDHEN, CDR2 SYDVKM. For the CDR3, the DNA is TGTGCCAGCAGTTTAACATACAGGGATGGCTACACCTTC. It translates to CASSLTYRDGYTF.